These 14 T cell receptor beta chains originate from one sample sequenced in a study of blood T cell repertoires in COVID-19. Sequencing was performed with immunoSEQ multiplex PCR; in TCRdb, only in-frame clones are kept and a portion is missing. The sample lists a few hundred thousand clones, nearly 90% occurring once. The sequenced sample consisted of PBMCs or T cells enriched from blood (not recorded which). All receptors come from a woman younger than 45 who had recovered from COVID-19.

The CDR3: CASSPGQNNSPLHF. In nucleotides, the CDR3 is TGTGCCAGCAGCCCGGGACAGAATAATTCACCCCTCCACTTT. This sequence joins TRBV4-2 and TRBJ1-6; TRBD1 aligns across 7 bases. This CDR3 is 14 amino acids long. V trimming: 4 bases; J trimming: 5 bases; junction bases outside the gene matches: 2. The V gene's germline CDR1 is LGHNA and CDR2 YNFKEQ.

This chain uses TRBV30 with TRBJ2-2; 8 nucleotides line up with TRBD1. Germline V gene lookup returns CDR1 GTSNPN and CDR2 SVGIG (reference sequence). This CDR3 is built from 14 residues. Germline trimming cut 5 bases from V and 7 bases from J; bases unmatched to any gene: 9. DNA of the CDR3: TGTGCCTGGTCCGGGACAGGATCATACGGGGAGCTGTTTTTT. This gives the protein CAWSGTGSYGELFF.

This clone showed up just once. The chain combines TRBV5-1 with TRBJ1-3; no clear D. V lost 6 bases and J lost 2, with 15 bases in between. This CDR3 contains 15 residues. The germline CDR1 and CDR2 sequences are SGHRS and YFSETQ. This chain's CDR3 is CASNPMGGTGNTIYF. The CDR3 DNA is TGCGCCAGCAACCCCATGGGAGGGACTGGAAACACCATATATTTT.

The chain recombines TRBV7-6 with TRBJ2-3; 7 bases map to TRBD2. This CDR3 spans 16 amino acids. Germline CDR1 reads SGHVS; CDR2 reads FNYEAQ. With 4 bases clipped from V and 2 bases from J, the junction kept 9 bases outside the gene matches. The chain's CDR3 is CASSSVAGDHTDTQYF. The CDR3 nucleotides read TGTGCCAGCAGCTCTGTTGCGGGGGACCACACAGATACGCAGTATTTT.

Notes on this clone: Other DNA sequences in this sample translate to the same CDR3. V usage is TRBV6-5 and J usage is TRBJ1-1, with a weak D call TRBD1 (5 bases). Germline V lookup: CDR1 MNHEY, CDR2 SVGAGI. Trimming took off 5 bases at V and 3 bases at J, with 13 bases between the two ends. This CDR3 region has 14 residues. The CDR3 DNA follows: TGTGCCAGCAGTCGCCAGGGTAGAGACACTGAAGCTTTCTTT. Its translation: CASSRQGRDTEAFF.

V gene TRBV3-1 (or the pseudogene TRBV3-2) combines with J gene TRBJ1-5, with 7 nucleotides matching TRBD1. Germline V gene sequence: CDR1 LGHDT, CDR2 YNNKEL (reference sequence). V shed 1 base, J shed 7 bases, and the junction held 4 bases outside the gene matches. The CDR3 totals 14 residues. This chain's CDR3 is CASSQGTGWQPQHF. CDR3 DNA sequence: TGTGCCAGCAGCCAAGGGACAGGATGGCAGCCCCAGCATTTT.

The V and J genes are TRBV13 and TRBJ2-4; 9 bases match TRBD1. The CDR3 is made up of 15 amino acids. V shed 5 bases, J shed 1 base, and the junction held 3 bases outside the gene matches. Germline CDR1 reads PRHDT; CDR2 reads FYEKMQ (reference sequence). DNA for the CDR3: TGTGCCAGCAGCCTCGACAGGGGGGCCAAAAACATTCAGTACTTC. It encodes CASSLDRGAKNIQYF.

This rearrangement joins TRBV6-5 to TRBJ1-3; 10 nucleotides match TRBD1. The CDR3 has 16 residues. Trimming at V came to 2 bases and at J to 3 bases, leaving 4 bases not matched to a gene. The germline V gene has CDR1 MNHEY and CDR2 SVGAGI. CDR3 coding DNA: TGTGCCAGCAGTTACCTAGGACAGGGGGTTGGAAACACCATATATTTT. This translates into CASSYLGQGVGNTIYF.

The sample holds one count of this clone. The gene calls are TRBV14 and TRBJ1-6; D is ambiguous. The germline V and J ends were trimmed by 4 bases and 10 bases, with 11 bases remaining between them. The CDR3 totals 13 residues. CDR1 is SGHDN and CDR2 is FVKESK in the germline V gene. CDR3: CASSLNAGSPLHF. DNA for the CDR3: TGTGCCAGCAGCCTCAACGCGGGGTCACCCCTCCACTTT.

The V and J genes are TRBV7-3 and TRBJ2-5; 12 nucleotides line up with TRBD2. Germline-derived CDR1 and CDR2 are SGHTA and FQGTGA. Germline trimming cut 5 bases from V and 6 bases from J; bases unmatched to any gene: 16. The CDR3 consists of 18 residues. The CDR3 spells CASSPGGLAGGPGKTQYF. The CDR3 region has the DNA TGTGCCAGCAGCCCCGGGGGGCTAGCGGGGGGGCCAGGGAAGACCCAGTACTTC.

This clone was counted a single time. V gene TRBV28 combines with J gene TRBJ2-7; 7 positions agree with TRBD1. The CDR3 is made up of 12 amino acids. Germline V CDR1 and CDR2: MDHEN, SYDVKM. The trim removed 8 bases at V and 7 bases at J, leaving 8 bases unmatched. The CDR3 spells CASEGQSLEQYF. The CDR3 coding sequence is TGTGCCAGCGAGGGACAGAGTTTGGAGCAGTACTTC.

This clone was seen only once. J is TRBJ1-2 and V is TRBV19, with D perhaps matching TRBD1 (6 bases). The CDR3 totals 14 residues. Germline CDR1 and CDR2: LNHDA and SQIVND (reference sequence). V was shortened by 4 bases and J by 1 base, with 10 bases between the two germline ends. The DNA of the CDR3 is TGTGCCAGTAGTACACAGGGCGGTAACTATGGCTACACCTTC. This translates into CASSTQGGNYGYTF.

V usage is TRBV19 and J usage is TRBJ1-6; D is perhaps TRBD1 (5 bases). Per the germline V gene, CDR1 is LNHDA and CDR2 is SQIVND (reference sequence). Trimming left V 1 base short and J 7 bases short, with 11 bases between. This CDR3 region has 15 residues. CDR3 sequence: CASSIAGLTNSPLHF. CDR3 DNA sequence: TGTGCCAGTAGTATAGCGGGACTAACCAATTCACCCCTCCACTTT.

This sequence joins TRBV5-1 and TRBJ2-1; 7 positions agree with TRBD2. There are 17 residues in the CDR3. CDR1 and CDR2 (germline): SGHRS, YFSETQ. Germline trimming cut 4 bases from V and 10 bases from J; bases unmatched to any gene: 20. The DNA for the CDR3 is TGCGCCAGCAGCCAAAACCCGCGGGGGACGTTCTTGCTCGAGCAGTTCTTC. It is translated as CASSQNPRGTFLLEQFF.